Presented here are 18 T cell receptor beta chains from one specimen sequenced in a study of blood T cell repertoires in COVID-19. Sequencing used immunoSEQ multiplex PCR; TCRdb keeps in-frame clones, though not all of them. The sample has more than 250,000 clones; around 84% are singletons. The specimen sequenced was PBMCs or T cells enriched from blood (not recorded which). These receptors were taken from a woman between 18 and 29 years old who had recovered from COVID-19.

The chain recombines TRBV29-1 with TRBJ2-5; possible D gene TRBD2, 7 bases. The V gene's germline CDR1 is SQVTM and CDR2 ANQGSEA. Trimming left V 6 bases short and J 2 bases short, with 22 bases between. CDR3 length: 16 amino acids. CDR3: CSVGGGESAGQETQYF. The CDR3 DNA follows: TGCAGCGTGGGAGGGGGGGAATCCGCCGGACAAGAGACCCAGTACTTC.

The chain links TRBV7-6 to TRBJ2-7; 8 positions agree with TRBD2. Germline CDR1 reads SGHVS; CDR2 reads FNYEAQ. V was pared by 5 bases and J by 0 bases, with 6 bases of the junction left unmatched. CDR3 size: 15 residues. The CDR3 region has the DNA TGTGCCAGCAGCGCCTTAGCGGGGCCCTCCTACGAGCAGTACTTC. This translates into CASSALAGPSYEQYF.

This clone was seen once. This rearrangement joins TRBV9 to TRBJ1-2; D is uncertain. The V end lost 4 bases, the J end lost 7 bases, and 11 bases lay between the germline ends. Germline V CDR1 and CDR2: SGDLS, YYNGEE. The CDR3 sequence is 12 residues long. CDR3 protein: CASSLGDSGYTF. CDR3 in DNA: TGTGCCAGCAGCCTGGGAGATTCTGGCTACACCTTC.

V usage is TRBV7-9 and J usage is TRBJ1-3, with 8 bases aligning to TRBD1. From germline, CDR1 is SEHNR and CDR2 FQNEAQ (reference sequence). CDR3 size: 15 residues. The ends lost 4 bases at V and 5 bases at J; junction bases unmatched: 7. The CDR3 DNA follows: TGTGCCAGCAGCTCTTCGGGACAGGCGCGAAACACCATATATTTT. Its protein is CASSSSGQARNTIYF.

The chain couples TRBV28 to TRBJ1-1, with TRBD1 matching over 11 bases. CDR3 length equals 15 residues. V lost 6 bases, J lost 4 bases, and 7 bases stayed unmatched. Germline-derived CDR1 and CDR2 are MDHEN and SYDVKM. The CDR3 DNA follows: TGTGCCAGCAGCCCAGGGGGGACAGGGGGCACTGAAGCTTTCTTT. The encoded protein is CASSPGGTGGTEAFF.

V usage is TRBV9 and J usage is TRBJ2-1, with 12 nucleotides matching TRBD2. The germline CDR1 and CDR2 sequences are SGDLS and YYNGEE. This CDR3 region has 17 residues. Unmatched junction bases numbered 13, after V lost 4 bases and J lost 8 bases. CDR3 DNA: TGTGCCAGCAGCCCGACTAGCGGGAGTGACCCTCTGGATGAGCAGTTCTTC. It yields the protein CASSPTSGSDPLDEQFF.

This chain connects TRBV15 to TRBJ2-5; D uncertain. CDR1 and CDR2 (germline): LNHNV, YYDKDF (reference sequence). Trimming took 1 base from V and 5 from J, leaving 5 bases between them. The CDR3 is 12 residues long. The CDR3 DNA sequence: TGTGCCACCAGCAGAGTCGGTGAGACCCAGTACTTC. This sequence encodes CATSRVGETQYF.

This sequence joins TRBV6-5 and TRBJ1-5; tentative D call: TRBD1 (5 bases). Between the trimmed V and J ends, which lost 8 bases and 6 bases, there was a span of 17 bases. CDR1 is MNHEY and CDR2 is SVGAGI in the germline V gene. The CDR3 runs 14 residues. The CDR3, as DNA: TGTGCCAGCCATAAAGCGGGGGGGTTTCAGCCCCAGCATTTT. This encodes CASHKAGGFQPQHF.

This clone appeared a single time. The chain is built from TRBV4-1 and TRBJ2-5; 8 bases align to TRBD2. The V and J ends lost 0 bases and 4 bases, in that order; junction bases with no gene match: 10. The germline V gene has CDR1 MGHRA and CDR2 YSYEKL. The CDR3 is 17 amino acids. This chain's CDR3 is CASSQEDSSGGGETQYF. CDR3 sequence (DNA): TGCGCCAGCAGCCAAGAAGACTCCAGCGGGGGTGGAGAGACCCAGTACTTC.

The chain recombines TRBV9 with TRBJ1-1; 8 bases align to TRBD1. The germline gives CDR1 SGDLS, CDR2 YYNGEE. This CDR3 comprises 15 residues. Losses at the gene ends were 4 bases for V and 2 bases for J; bases not matched to a gene: 7. CDR3 residues: CASSFADRDNTEAFF. CDR3 bases: TGTGCCAGCAGCTTCGCGGACAGGGATAACACTGAAGCTTTCTTT.

The chain combines TRBV4-2 with TRBJ1-2, with D possibly matching TRBD1 (5 bases). The V gene's germline CDR1 is LGHNA and CDR2 YNFKEQ. Trimming left V 0 bases short and J 4 bases short, with 12 bases between. The CDR3 has 15 residues. The CDR3 sequence: CASSQETAGLYGYTF. Here the CDR3 DNA reads TGTGCCAGCAGCCAAGAAACGGCGGGGCTCTATGGCTACACCTTC.

This clone was picked up one time. V is TRBV7-8 and J is TRBJ2-7; 9 nucleotides agree with TRBD2. V was clipped by 2 bases and J by 5 bases; unmatched bases: 10. The V gene's germline CDR1 is SGHVS and CDR2 FQNEAQ. The CDR3 is 16 amino acids. In DNA, the CDR3 is TGTGCCAGCAGCTTAATCGGTAGCGGGAGAAACCACGAGCAGTACTTC. Encoded protein: CASSLIGSGRNHEQYF.

J is TRBJ2-1 and V is TRBV9; possible D gene TRBD2, 6 bases. The CDR3 spans 17 residues. Germline V gives CDR1 SGDLS, CDR2 YYNGEE. Deletions cut 0 bases from V and 0 bases from J, with 13 bases between. CDR3 sequence reads: CASSVEERASSYNEQFF. In nucleotides, the CDR3 is TGTGCCAGCAGCGTAGAGGAGCGGGCGAGCTCCTACAATGAGCAGTTCTTC.

The V call is TRBV19, the J call TRBJ1-5; 8 nucleotides align to TRBD1. This CDR3 has 15 amino acids. J lost 7 bases, V lost 0 bases, and 5 bases had no gene match. Germline CDR1 is LNHDA and CDR2 is SQIVND (reference sequence). In nucleotides, the CDR3 is TGTGCCAGTAGTATAGACGGACAGGGTGGCCAGCCCCAGCATTTT. Its translation: CASSIDGQGGQPQHF.

The V gene is TRBV7-6, the J gene TRBJ2-1; D is undetermined. The germline V and J ends were trimmed by 0 bases and 8 bases, with 14 bases remaining between them. Germline V lookup: CDR1 SGHVS, CDR2 FNYEAQ. This CDR3 is built from 15 residues. The CDR3 is CASSLAAPPSDEQFF. The CDR3 region has the DNA TGTGCCAGCAGCTTAGCGGCCCCGCCGTCCGATGAGCAGTTCTTC.

This clone occurred many times. This specimen includes other DNA sequences encoding the same CDR3. The chain combines TRBV25-1 with TRBJ2-3, with TRBD1 matching over 8 bases. The CDR3 extends over 12 amino acids. Trimming took 7 bases from V and 3 from J; bases not matched to a gene: 0. Germline values: CDR1 MGHDK, CDR2 SYGVNS. The CDR3 spells CASNRGTDTQYF. In DNA, the CDR3 is TGTGCCAGCAACAGGGGGACAGATACGCAGTATTTT. Looking up the rest from reference TRBV25-1 and TRBJ2-3 gives the full variable domain: EADIYQTPRYLVIGTGKKITLECSQTMGHDKMYWYQQDPGMELHLIHYSYGVNSTEKGDLSSESTVSRIRTEHFPLTLESARPSHTSQYLCASNRGTDTQYFGPGTRLTVL.

The chain employs TRBV30 and TRBJ2-4; the D gene is possibly TRBD2 (6 bases). V lost 6 bases and J 7 bases, leaving 19 bases between the germline ends. This CDR3 region has 14 residues. Germline V lookup: CDR1 GTSNPN, CDR2 SVGIG (reference sequence). As DNA, the CDR3 is TGTGCCTGTGCCCGGGACTTACCCTCGAACATTCAGTACTTC. Amino acids: CACARDLPSNIQYF.

This sequence joins TRBV5-1 and TRBJ1-6; TRBD1 agrees at 7 bases. Germline V CDR1 and CDR2: SGHRS, YFSETQ. V trimming: 8 bases; J trimming: 7 bases; junction bases outside the gene matches: 9. The CDR3 is made up of 14 amino acids. CDR3: CASRQGGLNSPLHF. The CDR3 nucleotides read TGCGCCAGTCGACAGGGCGGCCTCAATTCACCCCTCCACTTT.